The 14 T cell receptor beta chains below come from one sample, sequenced in a study of a mutant IDH1 vaccine in newly diagnosed glioma. Noted time point: week 23, last vaccination. A 20-mer mutant IDH1 peptide at 300 ug was injected subcutaneously with topical imiquimod. Generated by immunoSEQ multiplex PCR, the TCRdb table keeps only in-frame clones and is missing some. The sample has 25,000 to 35,000 clones, approximately 87% seen once. The antigens these receptors bind are not known. The sequenced sample was PBMCs, obtained from a glioma patient whose treatment included an IDH1 peptide vaccine. These receptors were collected from a man aged 35-49 years with glioma.

The rearrangement links TRBV5-6 to TRBJ2-5, with 9 bases aligning to TRBD1. Germline CDR1 SGHDT, CDR2 YYEEEE. Losses at the gene ends were 3 bases for V and 5 bases for J; bases not matched to a gene: 8. CDR3 length: 15 residues. The CDR3 coding sequence is TGTGCCAGCAGCTCCGGGACAGGGTTCGGGGAGACCCAGTACTTC. Translation gives CASSSGTGFGETQYF. The full variable domain, rest sourced from reference TRBV5-6 and TRBJ2-5, is DAGVTQSPTHLIKTRGQQVTLRCSPKSGHDTVSWYQQALGQGPQFIFQYYEEEERQRGNFPDRFSGHQFPNYSSELNVNALLLGDSALYLCASSSGTGFGETQYFGPGTRLLVL.

The chain couples TRBV5-6 to TRBJ1-1; no firm D call. Germline loops: CDR1 SGHDT, CDR2 YYEEEE. The CDR3 has 11 amino acids. V gave up 2 bases and J gave up 6 bases, with 5 bases separating them. The CDR3 reads CASSFYAEAFF. For the CDR3, the DNA is TGTGCCAGCAGCTTTTACGCTGAAGCTTTCTTT.

CDR3 region: CASSRTADSGNTIYF. The CDR3 DNA is TGTGCCAGTAGTCGGACAGCCGACAGTGGAAACACCATATATTTT. The chain employs TRBV19 and TRBJ1-3; D possibly corresponds to TRBD1 (6 bases). This CDR3 comprises 15 residues. Trimming took off 5 bases at V and 3 bases at J, with 14 bases between the two ends. Germline V gene lookup returns CDR1 LNHDA and CDR2 SQIVND (reference sequence).

CDR3 bases: TGTGCCAGCGGGGTACAGCATAATCAGCCCCAGCATTTT. This gives the protein CASGVQHNQPQHF. The gene calls are TRBV2 and TRBJ1-5; D ambiguous. Germline assignment: CDR1 SNHLY and CDR2 FYNNEI. This CDR3 has 13 residues. With 8 bases removed from V and 4 bases from J, the gap between germline ends came to 12 bases.

This clone was detected only once. CDR3 nucleotide sequence: TGCAGCGTTGGCAGGGAGCCAGATACGCAGTATTTT. It yields the protein CSVGREPDTQYF. The chain uses TRBV29-1 and TRBJ2-3; D may be TRBD1 or TRBD2 (5 bases each). This CDR3 comprises 12 residues. V lost 4 bases and J 4 bases, leaving 9 bases between the germline ends. In germline, CDR1 is SQVTM, CDR2 ANQGSEA.

The chain uses TRBV7-9 and TRBJ2-7, with D possibly TRBD1 on 5 matching bases. V lost 4 bases and J lost 3, with 7 bases in between. CDR1 and CDR2 (germline): SEHNR, FQNEAQ (reference sequence). This CDR3 has 12 amino acids. For the CDR3, the DNA is TGTGCCAGCAGCTCCCAGGGCTACGAGCAGTACTTC. This translates into CASSSQGYEQYF.

This chain uses TRBV19 with TRBJ1-2, with 8 bases aligning to TRBD1. Germline loops: CDR1 LNHDA, CDR2 SQIVND (reference sequence). V gave up 3 bases and J gave up 4 bases; unmatched junction bases: 1. The CDR3 is made up of 13 amino acids. The CDR3 DNA reads TGTGCCAGTAGTATCGGACAGGGCTATGGCTACACCTTC. Encoded protein: CASSIGQGYGYTF.

This clone is medium-sized within its sample. The chain joins TRBV4-1 to TRBJ2-1, with 11 bases matching TRBD2. V lost 0 bases, J lost 10 bases, and 5 bases stayed unmatched. Germline V gene data show CDR1 as MGHRA and CDR2 as YSYEKL. The CDR3 covers 15 residues. The CDR3 region has the DNA TGCGCCAGCAGCCAAGAAGGGACTAGCGGCGCCGAGCAGTTCTTC. Protein sequence: CASSQEGTSGAEQFF.

This clone was counted a few times. The genes are TRBV6-4 and TRBJ2-3; 7 nucleotides agree with TRBD2. The germline V gene has CDR1 MRHNA and CDR2 SNTAGT. The CDR3 loop spans 15 amino acids. Unmatched junction bases numbered 9, after V lost 6 bases and J lost 3 bases. CDR3 DNA: TGTGCCAGCAGCCTCGCTGGCGGGGGAACAGATACGCAGTATTTT. This translates into CASSLAGGGTDTQYF.

V is TRBV15 and J is TRBJ1-1; no definite D call. The CDR3 covers 13 residues. V was pared by 6 bases and J by 4 bases, with 12 bases between. CDR1 is LNHNV, CDR2 YYDKDF, per germline (reference sequence). In nucleotides, the CDR3 is TGTGCCACCAGGGGGAAAGGGAGCACTGAAGCTTTCTTT. This sequence encodes CATRGKGSTEAFF. Using reference TRBV15 and TRBJ1-1 for the parts outside the CDR3, the full variable domain is DAMVIQNPRYQVTQFGKPVTLSCSQTLNHNVMYWYQQKSSQAPKLLFHYYDKDFNNEADTPDNFQSRRPNTSFCFLDIRSPGLGDTAMYLCATRGKGSTEAFFGQGTRLTVV.

V usage is TRBV7-6 and J usage is TRBJ1-5; D gene unclear. Germline assignment: CDR1 SGHVS and CDR2 FNYEAQ. Deletions cut 2 bases from V and 2 bases from J, with 4 bases between. This CDR3 region has 13 residues. The CDR3 region is CASSLTGNQPQHF. The DNA for the CDR3 is TGTGCCAGCAGCTTAACAGGCAATCAGCCCCAGCATTTT. Full variable domain (rest looked up from reference TRBV7-6 and TRBJ1-5): GAGVSQSPRYKVTKRGQDVALRCDPISGHVSLYWYRQALGQGPEFLTYFNYEAQQDKSGLPNDRFSAERPEGSISTLTIQRTEQRDSAMYRCASSLTGNQPQHFGDGTRLSIL.

This clone was detected once. The gene calls are TRBV29-1 and TRBJ1-4; D is possibly TRBD1 (6 bases). The CDR3 has 13 residues. V lost 5 bases and J lost 5, with 12 bases in between. The germline V gene has CDR1 SQVTM and CDR2 ANQGSEA. The CDR3 DNA sequence: TGCAGCGTTTGGGGGGGCCAGAATGAAAAACTGTTTTTT. As protein: CSVWGGQNEKLFF.

The J gene is TRBJ1-1, the V gene TRBV28; D perhaps matches TRBD1 (5 bases). CDR3 length: 13 residues. Trimming took off 5 bases at V and 10 bases at J, with 17 bases between the two ends. Germline values: CDR1 MDHEN, CDR2 SYDVKM. The CDR3 DNA sequence: TGTGCCAGCAGTCCCTCGGGGACCATTTCAGCTTTCTTT. It encodes CASSPSGTISAFF.

V gene TRBV5-6 combines with J gene TRBJ2-7, with 13 positions matching TRBD2. CDR1 is SGHDT, CDR2 YYEEEE, per germline. There are 16 residues in the CDR3. V gave up 1 base and J gave up 7 bases; unmatched junction bases: 8. CDR3 DNA: TGTGCCAGCAGCTTGACTAGCGGGAGGGAGGTACGTGAGCAGTACTTC. It translates to CASSLTSGREVREQYF.